This T cell receptor beta chain was recorded in a study of blood T cell repertoires in COVID-19. V shed 2 bases and J 5 bases; nucleotides not matched to a gene: 7. CDR1 and CDR2 (germline): LNHNV, YYDKDF (reference sequence). The CDR3 sequence is 16 residues long. In the study's own analysis: Estimates of nucleated cell counts were drawn from the amplification of reference gene primers. Profiling relied on immunoSEQ multiplex PCR, and the TCRdb table lists in-frame clones only, not all of them. The DNA was the basis for D and trimming; V, J and clone size are from that table. Found here are more than 200,000 clones, around four fifths of them singletons; the top ten hold about 9%.

The sequence came from a man aged 35 to 55 with active or convalescent COVID-19. Sequenced sample: peripheral blood. This chain uses TRBV15 with TRBJ1-4; 8 bases agree with TRBD1. The CDR3 protein is CATSRPTGAPNEKLFF. CDR3 coding DNA: TGTGCCACCAGCAGACCGACAGGGGCCCCAAATGAAAAACTGTTTTTT.